A single sample gave rise to the 28 T cell receptor beta chains below, sequenced in a study of T cells in Graves' hyperthyroidism and ophthalmopathy. The CDR3 regions of TCR beta were amplified from RNA transcripts. The HTBI set primed first-round TCR CDR3 RT-PCR. TCRdb re-called the multiplex PCR reads through MiXCR, storing one row per CDR3 protein. This table holds a few hundred thousand distinct CDR3 sequences, approximately 23% found once. The material sequenced was blood. These receptors came from a woman in her 70s with Graves' ophthalmopathy.

This clonotype has at least ten counts. This chain links TRBV30 with TRBJ1-1; no clear D. V dropped 0 bases and J dropped 4 bases, with 9 bases sitting between them. This CDR3 is built from 13 residues. CDR1 and CDR2 from the germline V gene are GTSNPN and SVGIG (reference sequence). The CDR3 DNA sequence: TGTGCCTGGAGTGTACGGTGGGTCACTGAAGCTTTCTTT. Translated, it gives CAWSVRWVTEAFF. The complete variable domain, with remaining parts taken from reference TRBV30 and TRBJ1-1, reads SQTIHQWPATLVQPVGSPLSLECTVEGTSNPNLYWYRQAAGRGLQLLFYSVGIGQISSEVPQNLSASRPQDRQFILSSKKLLLSDSGFYLCAWSVRWVTEAFFGQGTRLTVV.

This clonotype was detected only a few times. V usage is TRBV7-9 and J usage is TRBJ2-5, with 7 bases that match TRBD2. The CDR3 runs 16 residues. Germline V gene sequence: CDR1 SEHNR, CDR2 FQNEAQ (reference sequence). V lost 5 bases, J lost 1 base, and 10 bases stayed unmatched. The CDR3 spells CASSNRGGPVQETQYF. The CDR3 nucleotides are TGTGCCAGCAGCAACCGGGGAGGGCCTGTCCAAGAGACCCAGTACTTC.

In its sample, this clonotype was seen many times. This chain connects TRBV12-3 or TRBV12-4 to TRBJ1-1; tentatively, D is TRBD1 (5 bases). This CDR3 spans 14 amino acids. Trimming cost V 3 bases and J 1 base, with 9 bases left between them. The CDR3 loop reads CASSLVGPNTEAFF. In DNA form, the CDR3 reads TGTGCCAGCAGTTTGGTGGGACCGAACACTGAAGCTTTCTTT.

The chain combines TRBV20-1 with TRBJ2-1; 13 nucleotides line up with TRBD2. Unmatched junction bases numbered 6, after V lost 6 bases and J lost 4 bases. The CDR3 sequence is 15 residues long. In germline, CDR1 is DFQATT, CDR2 SNEGSKA (reference sequence). The CDR3 is CSAGLAGDVYNEQFF. In DNA form, the CDR3 reads TGCAGTGCAGGACTAGCGGGAGATGTGTACAATGAGCAGTTCTTC.

In this sample, this clonotype turned up a few times. The chain couples TRBV5-1 to TRBJ2-1; D might be TRBD2 (6 bases). There are 16 residues in the CDR3. CDR1 and CDR2 from the germline V gene are SGHRS and YFSETQ. Trimming left V 4 bases short and J 3 bases short, with 17 bases between. CDR3 loop: CASSPSRREDYNEQFF. The CDR3 region has the DNA TGCGCCAGCAGCCCCTCACGTAGGGAGGACTACAATGAGCAGTTCTTC.

The chain recombines TRBV28 with TRBJ2-5, with D possibly matching TRBD1 (6 bases). The CDR3 covers 14 residues. Trimming took 5 bases from V and 4 from J, leaving 14 bases between them. CDR1 and CDR2 from the germline V gene are MDHEN and SYDVKM. CDR3 in amino acids: CASSSPSGAETQYF. DNA of the CDR3: TGTGCCAGCAGTAGTCCGTCAGGGGCAGAGACCCAGTACTTC.

The chain uses TRBV7-2 and TRBJ2-3; TRBD2 matches 7 bases. Germline lookup yields CDR1 SGHTA and CDR2 FQGNSA. The trim removed 5 bases at V and 2 bases at J, leaving 7 bases unmatched. This CDR3 has 15 amino acids. The chain's CDR3 is CASSASSGFTDTQYF. CDR3 nucleotide sequence: TGTGCCAGCAGCGCATCTAGCGGATTCACAGATACGCAGTATTTT.

This clonotype was recorded a few times. The chain has TRBV9 and TRBJ2-1, with TRBD2 matching 10 bases. The V and J ends lost 7 bases and 7 bases, in that order; junction bases with no gene match: 5. Germline loops: CDR1 SGDLS, CDR2 YYNGEE. The CDR3 has 13 amino acids. The CDR3 loop reads CASEREGRNEQFF. In nucleotides, the CDR3 is TGTGCCAGCGAGCGGGAGGGCCGAAATGAGCAGTTCTTC.

This clonotype occurred many times. Mismatch with germline at one junction end may stem from a read error. The V call is TRBV7-2, the J call TRBJ1-1; TRBD1 agrees at 8 bases. CDR3 length: 14 residues. Germline CDR1 SGHTA, CDR2 FQGNSA. The CDR3 spells CASRPQGASPEAFF. DNA of the CDR3: TGTGCCAGCAGGCCTCAGGGGGCGAGTCCTGAGGCTTTCTTT.

V usage is TRBV25-1 and J usage is TRBJ1-1; 9 positions agree with TRBD1. V lost 4 bases, J lost 0 bases, and 9 bases stayed unmatched. The germline gives CDR1 MGHDK, CDR2 SYGVNS. The CDR3 has 17 residues. The CDR3 sequence is CASSGGRTGAMNTEAFF. In DNA form, the CDR3 reads TGTGCCAGCAGTGGAGGTCGGACAGGGGCGATGAACACTGAAGCTTTCTTT.

The chain employs TRBV10-3 and TRBJ2-2; a possible D gene is TRBD2 (6 bases). From germline, CDR1 is ENHRY and CDR2 SYGVKD. The CDR3 consists of 13 residues. Between the trimmed V and J ends, which lost 10 bases and 4 bases, there was a span of 13 bases. The CDR3 DNA reads TGTGCCACGTCCGAGGGAGGCACCGGGGAGCTGTTTTTT. It encodes CATSEGGTGELFF.

V gene TRBV20-1 combines with J gene TRBJ2-3; TRBD2 aligns across 12 bases. Losses at the gene ends were 4 bases for V and 2 bases for J; bases not matched to a gene: 4. The CDR3 has 15 amino acids. Germline values: CDR1 DFQATT, CDR2 SNEGSKA (reference sequence). Here the CDR3 reads CSAKGLAGTTDTQYF. DNA of the CDR3: TGCAGTGCTAAAGGACTAGCGGGAACCACAGATACGCAGTATTTT.

The rearrangement uses TRBV5-1 and TRBJ2-3, with D possibly TRBD2 on 5 matching bases. The CDR3 has 14 residues. Trimming removed 2 bases from V and 5 bases from J, with 12 bases in between. The germline V gene encodes CDR1 SGHRS and CDR2 YFSETQ. Here the CDR3 reads CASSFGVREDTQYF. Written as DNA, the CDR3 is TGCGCCAGCAGCTTTGGGGTGAGGGAAGATACGCAGTATTTT.

The chain uses TRBV11-2 and TRBJ1-3, with no clear D. Germline CDR1 SGHAT, CDR2 FQNNGV. The CDR3 length is 15 residues. V was clipped by 2 bases and J by 0 bases, with 8 bases between them. The CDR3 loop reads CASSLSAHSGNTIYF. As DNA, the CDR3 is TGTGCCAGCAGCTTATCTGCCCACTCTGGAAACACCATATATTTT. The full variable domain, its missing parts supplied by reference TRBV11-2 and TRBJ1-3, is EAGVAQSPRYKIIEKRQSVAFWCNPISGHATLYWYQQILGQGPKLLIQFQNNGVVDDSQLPKDRFSAERLKGVDSTLKIQPAKLEDSAVYLCASSLSAHSGNTIYFGEGSWLTVV.

The V and J genes are TRBV2 and TRBJ1-3; 8 positions match TRBD1. CDR3 length: 15 residues. Germline lookup yields CDR1 SNHLY and CDR2 FYNNEI. J was trimmed by 0 bases and V by 4 bases; bases with no gene match: 2. CDR3 coding DNA: TGTGCCAGCAGTGCCGGACAGGGCTCTGGAAACACCATATATTTT. Protein: CASSAGQGSGNTIYF.

A few counts support this clonotype. The chain is built from TRBV28 and TRBJ2-1; maybe TRBD2 (5 bases). CDR1 is MDHEN and CDR2 is SYDVKM in the germline V gene. V was clipped by 7 bases and J by 5 bases, with 9 bases between them. CDR3 length equals 12 residues. The CDR3 coding sequence is TGTGCCAGCACAGGACTGAACAATGAGCAGTTCTTC. Protein sequence: CASTGLNNEQFF.

A few counts support this clonotype. V usage is TRBV28 and J usage is TRBJ2-1; the D gene is possibly TRBD2 (7 bases). The CDR3 has 15 amino acids. Trimming left V 5 bases short and J 0 bases short, with 11 bases between. Per germline, CDR1 MDHEN and CDR2 SYDVKM. CDR3 sequence (DNA): TGTGCCAGCAGTCCTGGGGGGGCCTCCTACAATGAGCAGTTCTTC. This gives the protein CASSPGGASYNEQFF.

The chain carries TRBV4-3 and TRBJ1-1; D is possibly TRBD1 (6 bases). The CDR3 is made up of 16 amino acids. Trimming left V 1 base short and J 5 bases short, with 17 bases between. Germline V gene data show CDR1 as LGHNA and CDR2 as YSLEER. CDR3 loop: CASSQVRGGRDTEAFF. As DNA, the CDR3 is TGCGCCAGCAGCCAAGTAAGGGGGGGGCGGGATACTGAAGCTTTCTTT.

This chain connects TRBV7-2 to TRBJ1-2; 12 bases are shared with TRBD1. CDR1 SGHTA and CDR2 FQGNSA come from the germline V gene. There are 16 residues in the CDR3. The V segment lost 4 bases and the J segment 7 bases; nucleotides outside the gene matches: 10. The CDR3 region has the DNA TGTGCCAGCAGCTCGACCGGGACAGGGGGCTACTTTGGCTACACCTTC. Translating gives CASSSTGTGGYFGYTF.

V and J are TRBV6-1 and TRBJ2-7; tentative D call: TRBD1 (6 bases). V was trimmed by 4 bases and J by 2 bases, leaving 9 bases between them. CDR1 is MNHNS, CDR2 SASEGT, per germline. This CDR3 has 13 amino acids. The CDR3 DNA follows: TGTGCCAGCAGTGGGTCAGGGGCCTACGAGCAGTACTTC. Translated, it gives CASSGSGAYEQYF.

This chain joins TRBV6-5 and TRBJ2-3, with a weak D call TRBD1 (5 bases). CDR1 and CDR2 (germline): MNHEY, SVGAGI. Trimming left V 5 bases short and J 6 bases short, with 15 bases between. This CDR3 contains 14 residues. In DNA form, the CDR3 reads TGTGCCAGCAGTCCCCGGACACCATGGGATACGCAGTATTTT. Translating it yields CASSPRTPWDTQYF.

Worth noting for this clonotype: A much larger clone differs from this one at a single base, so this may be a read error. The chain uses TRBV7-2 and TRBJ2-1; D possibly corresponds to TRBD2 (6 bases). Deletions cut 5 bases from V and 9 bases from J, with 11 bases between. The CDR3 loop spans 12 amino acids. Per the germline V gene, CDR1 is SGHTA and CDR2 is FQGNSA. The CDR3 region is CTSSLTSIEQFF. In DNA form, the CDR3 reads TGTACCAGCAGCCTTACTAGCATTGAGCAGTTCTTC.

This clonotype was observed at least ten times. The V call is TRBV28, the J call TRBJ1-5; D is unclear. In germline, CDR1 is MDHEN, CDR2 SYDVKM. V was trimmed by 6 bases and J by 9 bases, leaving 12 bases between them. The CDR3 is made up of 12 amino acids. The CDR3 sequence: CASRLLALPQHF. The CDR3 DNA sequence: TGTGCCAGCAGGTTGCTAGCGTTGCCCCAGCATTTT.

The V call is TRBV6-2 or TRBV6-3, the J call TRBJ2-7, with no clear D. Germline V gene lookup returns CDR1 MNHEY and CDR2 SVGEGT. The V end was cut by 7 bases, the J end by 4 bases, with 14 bases between. This CDR3 is 13 amino acids long. DNA of the CDR3: TGTGCCAGCACCCGGCGGCCTGAATACGAGCAGTACTTC. Encoded protein: CASTRRPEYEQYF.

This clonotype has just a few counts. This chain uses TRBV6-1 with TRBJ1-2, with TRBD1 identical over 9 bases. CDR1 and CDR2 from the germline V gene are MNHNS and SASEGT. CDR3 length equals 15 residues. Trimming cost V 5 bases and J 3 bases; bases outside gene matches: 7. CDR3 protein: CASSRRTGAHYGYTF. As DNA, the CDR3 is TGTGCCAGCAGTAGGCGGACAGGGGCCCACTATGGCTACACCTTC.

J is TRBJ1-1 and V is TRBV7-3; no firm D call. Trimming took off 3 bases at V and 5 bases at J, with 10 bases between the two ends. The CDR3 covers 13 residues. CDR1 is SGHTA and CDR2 is FQGTGA in the germline V gene. The CDR3 is CASSLMGSTEAFF. As DNA, the CDR3 is TGTGCCAGCAGCTTGATGGGTTCGACTGAAGCTTTCTTT.

This clonotype has just a few counts. This chain joins TRBV9 and TRBJ1-1; a weak D match, TRBD1 (6 bases). The CDR3 is made up of 15 amino acids. V was cut by 0 bases and J by 7 bases, with 16 bases left in between. The germline CDR1 and CDR2 sequences are SGDLS and YYNGEE. This chain's CDR3 is CASSVGTGLLGEAFF. In nucleotides, the CDR3 is TGTGCCAGCAGCGTAGGAACAGGGTTATTGGGTGAAGCTTTCTTT. Based on the CDR3 plus reference TRBV9 and TRBJ1-1, the full variable domain is DSGVTQTPKHLITATGQRVTLRCSPRSGDLSVYWYQQSLDQGLQFLIQYYNGEERAKGNILERFSAQQFPDLHSELNLSSLELGDSALYFCASSVGTGLLGEAFFGQGTRLTVV.

In its sample, this clonotype was seen many times. This chain links TRBV5-1 with TRBJ2-7, with 9 bases identical to TRBD2. Trimming cost V 1 base and J 5 bases; bases outside gene matches: 7. CDR3 length equals 15 residues. From germline, CDR1 is SGHRS and CDR2 YFSETQ. This CDR3 reads CASSLRAGGLDEQYF. In DNA form, the CDR3 reads TGCGCCAGCAGCTTGCGAGCGGGGGGCTTGGACGAGCAGTACTTC.